Below are 2 T cell receptor beta chains sequenced from a single sample in a study of cytomegalovirus exposure and HLA in healthy donors. PCR employed 60 Vbeta and 13 Jbeta primers. Clones were read by immunoSEQ multiplex PCR, and TCRdb kept only the in-frame ones, dropping some. The top ten clones hold about 5.3% of a sample with 100,000 or so clones, 78% of them seen once. Sequencing was performed on PBMCs. These receptor sequences come from a male donor in good health and CMV-seronegative.

The V call is TRBV18, the J call TRBJ2-7; 10 bases fit TRBD1. The length of the CDR3 is 15 residues. J lost 5 bases, V lost 3 bases, and 7 bases had no gene match. The germline CDR1 and CDR2 sequences are KGHSH and LQKENI. CDR3 residues: CASSPRDRGDDEQYF. Written as DNA, the CDR3 is TGTGCCAGCTCACCTCGGGACAGGGGAGATGACGAGCAGTACTTC.

The chain couples TRBV19 to TRBJ2-1; 10 nucleotides line up with TRBD2. V dropped 3 bases and J dropped 7; count of bases not matched to a gene: 6. This CDR3 comprises 15 residues. CDR1 and CDR2 from the germline V gene are LNHDA and SQIVND (reference sequence). CDR3 bases: TGTGCCAGTAGTATCCTGGCTAGCGGGAGTAATGAGCAGTTCTTC. Its translation is CASSILASGSNEQFF.